Detailed here is one TCR beta chain. Its cognate antigen is unknown. Time point given: patch test 3, about 24 weeks after DPC sensitization. Treatment specified: therapeutic diphenylcyclopropenone sensitization with weekly scalp DPC. One entry per CDR3 protein results from TCRdb running MiXCR on the RACE reads. Of under 200,000 distinct CDR3 sequences listed, about 27% are singletons. Germline trimming cut 2 bases from V and 2 bases from J; bases unmatched to any gene: 4. Germline CDR1 reads MGHRA; CDR2 reads YSYEKL. This CDR3 comprises 16 residues. This record comes from a study of human T cells and chemical hapten exposure. Study-wide background: Patch tests put 0.01% DPC on the upper back, and the results were checked at 6 days. General observations from the study: Because all patients had alopecia, their immune responses might differ from healthy ones.

The chain combines TRBV4-1 with TRBJ2-1; TRBD2 matches at 9 bases. The receptor's source is a woman under 30 with alopecia areata. Some clones in this sample may be carry-over from other donors' samples. This material consisted of whole blood, taken in connection with sensitization to the hapten diphenylcyclopropenone (DPC). The CDR3 nucleotides are TGCGCCAGCAGCCAATCACCTAGCGGGACCTACAATGAGCAGTTCTTC. Translated, it gives CASSQSPSGTYNEQFF.